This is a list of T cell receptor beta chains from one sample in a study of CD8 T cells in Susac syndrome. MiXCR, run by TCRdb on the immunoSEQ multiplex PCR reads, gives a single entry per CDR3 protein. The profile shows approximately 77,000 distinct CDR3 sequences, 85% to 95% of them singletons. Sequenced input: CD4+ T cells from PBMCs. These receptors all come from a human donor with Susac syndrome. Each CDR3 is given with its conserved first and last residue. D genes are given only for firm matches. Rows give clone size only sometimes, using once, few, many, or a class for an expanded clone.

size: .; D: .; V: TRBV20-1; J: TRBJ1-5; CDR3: CSASDRPSNQPQHF; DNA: TGCAGTGCCAGCGACAGGCCTAGCAATCAGCCCCAGCATTTT
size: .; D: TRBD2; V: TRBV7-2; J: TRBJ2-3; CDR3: CASSLSPAGTSSRGTQYF; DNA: TGTGCCAGCAGCCTCTCTCCTGCCGGGACTAGCAGTAGGGGTACGCAGTATTTT
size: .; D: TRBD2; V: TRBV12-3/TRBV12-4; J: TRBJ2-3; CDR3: CASRGTSKDTQYF; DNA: TGTGCCAGCAGAGGGACTAGTAAAGATACGCAGTATTTT
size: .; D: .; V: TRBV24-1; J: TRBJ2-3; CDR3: CATSRGIGSPDTQYF; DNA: TGTGCCACCAGTAGGGGAATAGGGAGCCCAGATACGCAGTATTTT
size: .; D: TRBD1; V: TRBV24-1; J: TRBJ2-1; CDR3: CATSDAGTGGFNEQFF; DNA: TGTGCCACCAGTGACGCCGGGACAGGGGGCTTCAATGAGCAGTTCTTC
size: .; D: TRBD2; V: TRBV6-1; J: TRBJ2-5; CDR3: CASRGTSGHHRGTQYF; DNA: TGTGCCAGCAGAGGGACTAGCGGGCACCATCGGGGGACCCAGTACTTC
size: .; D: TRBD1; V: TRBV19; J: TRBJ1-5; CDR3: CASSAVDRGNQPQHF; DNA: TGTGCCAGTAGTGCAGTGGACAGGGGCAATCAGCCCCAGCATTTT
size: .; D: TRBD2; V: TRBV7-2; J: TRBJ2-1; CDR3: CASSLGASGANEQFF; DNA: TGTGCCAGCAGCTTAGGGGCTAGCGGGGCCAATGAGCAGTTCTTC
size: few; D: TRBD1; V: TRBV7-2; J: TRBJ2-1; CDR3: CASSPVRDRLYNEQFF; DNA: TGTGCCAGCAGCCCGGTGAGGGACAGACTCTACAATGAGCAGTTCTTC
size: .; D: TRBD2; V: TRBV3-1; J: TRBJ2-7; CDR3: CASSPGLAFSSYEQYF; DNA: TGTGCCAGCAGCCCGGGACTAGCGTTTAGCTCCTACGAGCAGTACTTC
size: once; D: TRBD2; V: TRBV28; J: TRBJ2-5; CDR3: CASSPGGGRKETQYF; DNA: TGTGCCAGCAGCCCCGGGGGGGGGCGAAAAGAGACCCAGTACTTC
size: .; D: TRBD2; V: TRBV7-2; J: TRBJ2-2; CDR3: CASSRRGGGAPGELFF; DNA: TGTGCCAGCAGCCGAAGGGGCGGGGGTGCGCCCGGGGAGCTGTTTTTT
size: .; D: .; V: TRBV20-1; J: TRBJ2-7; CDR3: CSAPLGGHEQYF; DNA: TGCAGTGCTCCTCTCGGGGGGCACGAGCAGTACTTC
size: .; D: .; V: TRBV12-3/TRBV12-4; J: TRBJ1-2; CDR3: CASSAQAPQFYGYTF; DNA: TGTGCCAGCAGTGCTCAAGCTCCCCAGTTTTATGGCTACACCTTC
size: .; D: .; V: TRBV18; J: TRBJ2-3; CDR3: CASSLEGGTSTDTQYF; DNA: TGTGCCAGCTCCCTGGAAGGGGGGACAAGCACAGATACGCAGTATTTT
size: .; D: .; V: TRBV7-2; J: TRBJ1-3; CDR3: CASSQQIGLPYSGNTIYF; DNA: TGTGCCAGCAGCCAACAAATAGGGCTTCCCTACTCTGGAAACACCATATATTTT
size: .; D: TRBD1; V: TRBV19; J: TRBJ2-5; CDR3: CASSTRNPGQGQETQYF; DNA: TGTGCCAGTAGTACCCGGAATCCGGGACAGGGCCAAGAGACCCAGTACTTC
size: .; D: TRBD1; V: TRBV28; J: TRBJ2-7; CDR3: CASSSPGQGPMEQYF; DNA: TGTGCCAGCAGCTCGCCGGGACAGGGCCCAATGGAGCAGTACTTC
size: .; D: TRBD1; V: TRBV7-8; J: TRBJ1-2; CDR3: CASSFRGQYGYTF; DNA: TGTGCCAGCAGCTTCAGGGGGCAATATGGCTACACCTTC
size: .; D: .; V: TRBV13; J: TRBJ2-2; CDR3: CASSGLLNTGELFF; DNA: TGTGCCAGCAGCGGTTTGTTGAACACCGGGGAGCTGTTTTTT
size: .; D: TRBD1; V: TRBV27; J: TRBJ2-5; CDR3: CAILDRVAGETQYF; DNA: TGTGCCATCCTCGACAGGGTCGCGGGTGAGACCCAGTACTTC
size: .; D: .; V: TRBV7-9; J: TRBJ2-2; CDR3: CASRLRGSNTGELFF; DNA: TGTGCCAGCCGTCTTCGGGGATCGAACACCGGGGAGCTGTTTTTT
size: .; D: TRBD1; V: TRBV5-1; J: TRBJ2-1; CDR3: CASSWRQGAGYNEQFF; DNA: TGCGCCAGCAGCTGGAGACAGGGGGCGGGCTACAATGAGCAGTTCTTC
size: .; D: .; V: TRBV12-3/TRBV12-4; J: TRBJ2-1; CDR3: CASGKSYNEQFF; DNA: TGTGCCAGCGGAAAGTCCTACAATGAGCAGTTCTTC
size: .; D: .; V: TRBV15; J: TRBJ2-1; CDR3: CATSRGRKGNEQFF; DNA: TGTGCCACCAGCAGAGGGAGGAAAGGCAATGAGCAGTTCTTC
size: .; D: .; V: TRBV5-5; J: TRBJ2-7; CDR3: CASSSEGTYEQYF; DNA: TGTGCCAGCAGCTCCGAGGGAACCTACGAGCAGTACTTC
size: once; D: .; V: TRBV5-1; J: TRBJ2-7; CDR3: CASSLGPTSSYEQYF; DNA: TGCGCCAGCAGCTTGGGTCCCACCAGCTCCTACGAGCAGTACTTC
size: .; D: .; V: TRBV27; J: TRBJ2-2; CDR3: CASSWASLAANTGELFF; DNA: TGTGCCAGCAGTTGGGCGTCACTAGCTGCGAACACCGGGGAGCTGTTTTTT
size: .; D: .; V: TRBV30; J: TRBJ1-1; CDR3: CAFRSYMNTEAFF; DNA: TGTGCCTTTCGATCTTATATGAACACTGAAGCTTTCTTT
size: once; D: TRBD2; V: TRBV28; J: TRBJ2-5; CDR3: CASSPGTSGAQETQYF; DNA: TGTGCCAGCTCACCTGGGACTAGCGGCGCCCAGGAGACCCAGTACTTC
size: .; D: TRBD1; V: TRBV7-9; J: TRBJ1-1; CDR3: CASSPGTAPEAFF; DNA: TGTGCCAGCAGCCCAGGGACAGCTCCTGAAGCTTTCTTT
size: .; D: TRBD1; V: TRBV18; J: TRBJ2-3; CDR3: CASSPPKTGGDTQYF; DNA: TGTGCCAGCTCACCACCGAAGACAGGGGGAGATACGCAGTATTTT
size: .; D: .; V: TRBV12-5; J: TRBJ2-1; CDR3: CASGLVLSRGANEQFF; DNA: TGTGCTAGTGGTTTGGTACTGTCCCGGGGGGCAAATGAGCAGTTCTTC
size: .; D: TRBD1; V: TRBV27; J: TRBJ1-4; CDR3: CASSSTGEGEKLFF; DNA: TGTGCCAGCAGTTCTACAGGGGAGGGTGAAAAACTGTTTTTT
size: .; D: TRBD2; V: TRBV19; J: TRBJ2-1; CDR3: CASSIGGTSGRGSNEQFF; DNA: TGTGCCAGTAGTATAGGAGGGACTAGCGGGAGGGGATCCAATGAGCAGTTCTTC
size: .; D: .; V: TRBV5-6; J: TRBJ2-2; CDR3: CASSLGLGIGELFF; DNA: TGTGCCAGCAGCTTGGGCTTAGGTATCGGGGAGCTGTTTTTT
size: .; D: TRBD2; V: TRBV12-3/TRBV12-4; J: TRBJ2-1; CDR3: CASRPWTSGNNEQFF; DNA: TGTGCCAGCAGGCCTTGGACTAGCGGTAACAATGAGCAGTTCTTC
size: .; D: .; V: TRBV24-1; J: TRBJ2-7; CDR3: CATSDGLAYEQYF; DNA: TGTGCCACCAGTGATGGCCTAGCGTACGAGCAGTACTTC
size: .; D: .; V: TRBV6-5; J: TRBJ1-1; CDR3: CASSYEGGGRNTEAFF; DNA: TGTGCCAGCAGTTACGAGGGCGGGGGGCGCAATACTGAAGCTTTCTTT
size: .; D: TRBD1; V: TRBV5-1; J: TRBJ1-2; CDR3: CASSLAAGAAGGYGYTF; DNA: TGCGCCAGCAGCTTGGCCGCGGGGGCGGCAGGGGGATATGGCTACACCTTC
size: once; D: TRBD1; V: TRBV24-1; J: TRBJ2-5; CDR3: CATSEFRGRRETQYF; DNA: TGTGCCACCAGTGAGTTTAGGGGGCGCAGGGAGACCCAGTACTTC
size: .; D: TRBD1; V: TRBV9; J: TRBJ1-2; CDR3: CASSPRTGGAGGYTF; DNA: TGTGCCAGCAGCCCGCGGACAGGGGGCGCGGGTGGCTACACCTTC
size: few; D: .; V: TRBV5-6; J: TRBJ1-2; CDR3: CASSLGRNYGYTF; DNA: TGTGCCAGCAGCTTGGGAAGAAACTATGGCTACACCTTC
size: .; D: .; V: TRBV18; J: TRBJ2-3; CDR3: CASSPPTASTDTQYF; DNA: TGTGCCAGCTCACCACCCACGGCTTCCACAGATACGCAGTATTTT
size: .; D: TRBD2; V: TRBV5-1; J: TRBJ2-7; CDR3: CASSPGGAPYEQYF; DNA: TGCGCCAGCAGCCCGGGGGGGGCGCCCTACGAGCAGTACTTC
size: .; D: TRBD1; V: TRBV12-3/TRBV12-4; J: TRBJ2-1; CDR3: CASSQLRGSVYNEQFF; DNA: TGTGCCAGCAGCCAGCTCAGGGGGTCGGTATACAATGAGCAGTTCTTC
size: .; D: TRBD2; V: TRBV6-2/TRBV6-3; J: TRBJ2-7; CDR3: CASSYSGLTYEQYF; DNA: TGTGCCAGCAGTTACTCGGGACTAACCTACGAGCAGTACTTC
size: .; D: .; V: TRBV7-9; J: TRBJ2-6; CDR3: CASSPTYIVSSGANVLTF; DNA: TGTGCCAGCAGCCCCACTTACATCGTGTCCTCTGGGGCCAACGTCCTGACTTTC
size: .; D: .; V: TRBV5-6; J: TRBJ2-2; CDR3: CASSLGQVYTGELFF; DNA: TGTGCCAGCAGCTTGGGTCAGGTGTACACCGGGGAGCTGTTTTTT
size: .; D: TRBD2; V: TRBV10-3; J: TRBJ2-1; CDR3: CAISWTSGRVGNEQFF; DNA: TGTGCCATCAGTTGGACTAGCGGGAGAGTAGGGAATGAGCAGTTCTTC
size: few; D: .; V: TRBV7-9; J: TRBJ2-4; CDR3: CASSFRTDVGNIQYF; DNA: TGTGCCAGCAGCTTCCGGACGGACGTGGGGAACATTCAGTACTTC
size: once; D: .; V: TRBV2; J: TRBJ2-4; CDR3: CASSGTGNIQYF; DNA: TGTGCCAGCAGTGGAACGGGGAACATTCAGTACTTC
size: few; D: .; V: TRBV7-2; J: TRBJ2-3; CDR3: CASTYTDTQYF; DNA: TGTGCCAGCACCTACACAGATACGCAGTATTTT
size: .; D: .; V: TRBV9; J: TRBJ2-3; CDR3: CASSSGGGTDTQYF; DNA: TGTGCCAGCAGCTCCGGGGGTGGCACAGATACGCAGTATTTT
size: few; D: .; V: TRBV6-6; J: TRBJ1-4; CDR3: CASRLLSEKLFF; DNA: TGTGCCAGCAGACTTCTGTCGGAAAAACTGTTTTTT
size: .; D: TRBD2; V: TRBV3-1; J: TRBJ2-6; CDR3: CASSPQRGTGANVLTF; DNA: TGTGCCAGCAGCCCCCAGCGGGGAACTGGGGCCAACGTCCTGACTTTC
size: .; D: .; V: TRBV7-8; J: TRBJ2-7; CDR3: CASSFQGGVQYF; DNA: TGTGCCAGCAGCTTCCAGGGTGGGGTGCAGTACTTC
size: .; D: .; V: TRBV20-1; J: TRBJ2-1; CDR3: CSASPGLISYNEQFF; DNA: TGCAGTGCTAGCCCAGGACTAATCTCCTACAATGAGCAGTTCTTC